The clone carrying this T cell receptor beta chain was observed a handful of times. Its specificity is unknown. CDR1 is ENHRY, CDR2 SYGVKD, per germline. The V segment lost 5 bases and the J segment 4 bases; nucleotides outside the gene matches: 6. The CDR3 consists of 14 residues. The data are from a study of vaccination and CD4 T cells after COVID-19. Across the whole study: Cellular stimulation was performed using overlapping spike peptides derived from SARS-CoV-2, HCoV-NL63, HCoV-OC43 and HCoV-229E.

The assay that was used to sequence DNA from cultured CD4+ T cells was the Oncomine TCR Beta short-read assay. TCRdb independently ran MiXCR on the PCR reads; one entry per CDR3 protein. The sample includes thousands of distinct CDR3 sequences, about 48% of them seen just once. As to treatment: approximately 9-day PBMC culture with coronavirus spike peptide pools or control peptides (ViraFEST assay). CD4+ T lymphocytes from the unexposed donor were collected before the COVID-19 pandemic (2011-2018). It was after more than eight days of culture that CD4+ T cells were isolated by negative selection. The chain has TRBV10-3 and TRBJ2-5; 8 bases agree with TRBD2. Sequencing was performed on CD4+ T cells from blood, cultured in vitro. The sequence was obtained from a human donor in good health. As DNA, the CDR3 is TGTGCCATCAGTTCCGGGGGGGCCGCAGAGACCCAGTACTTC. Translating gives CAISSGGAAETQYF.